Shown below are 32 T cell receptor beta chains from a single sample sequenced in a study of beta chain features in type 1 diabetes. Study results and limitations: TCRB CDR3 length was moderately but significantly reduced in all four CD4+ subsets of Type 1 diabetes patients.

The study reverse transcribed the entire isolated RNA, so it sequenced expressed TCRB transcripts. Produced via immunoSEQ multiplex PCR; TCRdb's table is partial and in-frame only. The sample contains under 300,000 clones, 20% of which appear only once. No antigens are known for them. The sample taken for sequencing was naive CD4+ T cells from blood. These receptor sequences come from a woman in her thirties or forties with type 1 diabetes.

The chain joins TRBV7-2 to TRBJ1-2; D perhaps matches TRBD1 (5 bases). The CDR3 runs to 14 residues. V was clipped by 1 base and J by 2 bases, with 8 bases between them. From germline, CDR1 is SGHTA and CDR2 FQGNSA. Here the CDR3 reads CASSLERDNYGYTF. Here the CDR3 DNA reads TGTGCCAGCAGCTTAGAGCGGGACAACTATGGCTACACCTTC.

This clone has only a few counts. This chain joins TRBV5-4 and TRBJ2-7, with D unresolved. CDR3 length: 12 amino acids. Per the germline V gene, CDR1 is SGHNT and CDR2 is YYREEE (reference sequence). V was shortened by 2 bases and J by 4 bases, with 7 bases between the two germline ends. The CDR3 region is CASSFQEYEQYF. CDR3 in DNA: TGTGCCAGCAGCTTCCAGGAATACGAGCAGTACTTC. Together with reference TRBV5-4 and TRBJ2-7, the CDR3 gives the full variable domain: ETGVTQSPTHLIKTRGQQVTLRCSSQSGHNTVSWYQQALGQGPQFIFQYYREEENGRGNFPPRFSGLQFPNYSSELNVNALELDDSALYLCASSFQEYEQYFGPGTRLTVT.

Comment on this clone: Other DNA sequences in this sample translate to the same CDR3. V usage is TRBV28 and J usage is TRBJ2-3; TRBD2 matches at 7 bases. The CDR3 runs to 14 residues. With 2 bases clipped from V and 1 base from J, the junction kept 0 bases outside the gene matches. Germline values: CDR1 MDHEN, CDR2 SYDVKM. CDR3: CASSLLAGTDTQYF. The DNA of the CDR3 is TGTGCCAGCAGTTTACTAGCGGGCACAGATACGCAGTATTTT.

This clone was detected only once. J is TRBJ1-1 and V is TRBV15, with D hard to call. Per germline, CDR1 LNHNV and CDR2 YYDKDF (reference sequence). V lost 0 bases and J lost 7, with 6 bases in between. CDR3 length: 12 amino acids. CDR3 bases: TGTGCCACCAGCAGAGATTGGAGTGAAGCTTTCTTT. Its translation: CATSRDWSEAFF.

The chain links TRBV27 to TRBJ2-3, with D possibly matching TRBD2 (5 bases). Per the germline V gene, CDR1 is MNHEY and CDR2 is SMNVEV (reference sequence). CDR3 size: 13 residues. V was clipped by 6 bases and J by 4 bases, with 11 bases between them. The CDR3 loop reads CASSRGSPDTQYF. CDR3 sequence (DNA): TGTGCCAGCAGCCGCGGGTCGCCAGATACGCAGTATTTT.

The V and J genes are TRBV19 and TRBJ2-7; the match to TRBD1 covers 8 bases. This CDR3 is built from 14 residues. Germline V gene lookup returns CDR1 LNHDA and CDR2 SQIVND (reference sequence). J gave up 5 bases and V 10 bases, and 13 bases lay outside the gene matches. In nucleotides, the CDR3 is TGTGCCACCCAAGGGGGCCAGGGGGCGGACGAGCAGTACTTC. Its translation: CATQGGQGADEQYF.

The rearrangement uses TRBV28 and TRBJ2-7; 7 bases match TRBD1. V dropped 11 bases and J dropped 0; count of bases not matched to a gene: 10. Germline lookup yields CDR1 MDHEN and CDR2 SYDVKM. The CDR3 is made up of 14 amino acids. The CDR3 spells CACAQGGRSYEQYF. The CDR3 DNA reads TGTGCCTGCGCGCAAGGGGGCCGCTCCTACGAGCAGTACTTC. Drawing the rest from reference TRBV28 and TRBJ2-7, the complete variable domain is DVKVTQSSRYLVKRTGEKVFLECVQDMDHENMFWYRQDPGLGLRLIYFSYDVKMKEKGDIPEGYSVSREKKERFSLILESASTNQTSMYLCACAQGGRSYEQYFGPGTRLTVT.

This clone was seen a few times. V is TRBV29-1 and J is TRBJ1-2; D is ambiguous. Per the germline V gene, CDR1 is SQVTM and CDR2 is ANQGSEA. V shed 1 base and J shed 3 bases, with 6 bases lying between them. CDR3 length: 12 amino acids. The CDR3 sequence: CSVEVSDYGYTF. CDR3 in DNA: TGCAGCGTTGAAGTATCGGACTATGGCTACACCTTC.

The CDR3 DNA sequence: TGTGCCAGCAGTTACCCGGTAGACACTGAAGCTTTCTTT. This translates into CASSYPVDTEAFF. The V and J genes are TRBV28 and TRBJ1-1; D gene ambiguous. V gave up 4 bases and J gave up 3 bases, with 9 bases separating them. Germline CDR1 reads MDHEN; CDR2 reads SYDVKM. The CDR3 sequence is 13 residues long.

This clone was seen a handful of times. The chain employs TRBV18 and TRBJ1-2; 9 positions agree with TRBD1. The germline gives CDR1 KGHSH, CDR2 LQKENI. The J segment lost 10 bases and the V segment lost 3 bases, leaving 9 bases of the junction unmatched. CDR3 length equals 14 residues. As DNA, the CDR3 is TGTGCCAGCTCACCTGGACAGGGGCGAGCGACCTACACCTTC. Its translation is CASSPGQGRATYTF.

J is TRBJ2-5 and V is TRBV5-1; 8 bases agree with TRBD2. V lost 6 bases to trimming and J lost 5 bases; unmatched junction nucleotides: 9. Germline V gene sequence: CDR1 SGHRS, CDR2 YFSETQ. This CDR3 spans 14 amino acids. The CDR3 DNA follows: TGCGCCAGCAAAGGGACTAGTGGTTGGGAGACCCAGTACTTC. Translated: CASKGTSGWETQYF.

This sequence joins TRBV19 and TRBJ2-1; 11 bases match TRBD1. Trimming at V came to 4 bases and at J to 8 bases, leaving 7 bases not matched to a gene. The CDR3 has 15 residues. Germline values: CDR1 LNHDA, CDR2 SQIVND (reference sequence). CDR3 bases: TGTGCCAGTAGTAGCCCCGGGACAGGGGGAGATGAGCAGTTCTTC. This sequence encodes CASSSPGTGGDEQFF. Full variable domain (rest looked up from reference TRBV19 and TRBJ2-1): DGGITQSPKYLFRKEGQNVTLSCEQNLNHDAMYWYRQDPGQGLRLIYYSQIVNDFQKGDIAEGYSVSREKKESFPLTVTSAQKNPTAFYLCASSSPGTGGDEQFFGPGTRLTVL.

The chain links TRBV19 to TRBJ2-7, with 11 positions matching TRBD2. The CDR3 has 15 amino acids. V lost 5 bases, J lost 3 bases, and 6 bases stayed unmatched. Germline V lookup: CDR1 LNHDA, CDR2 SQIVND (reference sequence). The CDR3 DNA reads as TGTGCCAGTAGTGCCTCGGGACTAGCGGTCTACGAGCAGTACTTC. It specifies CASSASGLAVYEQYF.

As to this clone: At the DNA level, this CDR3 is encoded by other sequences in the same sample as well. This sequence joins TRBV7-2 and TRBJ2-7; D is uncertain. V was cut by 5 bases and J by 2 bases, with 4 bases left in between. This CDR3 comprises 11 residues. Germline V lookup: CDR1 SGHTA, CDR2 FQGNSA. This CDR3 reads CASSRAYEQYF. The DNA of the CDR3 is TGTGCCAGCAGCCGAGCCTACGAGCAGTACTTC.

V usage is TRBV9 and J usage is TRBJ2-2; the D gene is possibly TRBD1 (5 bases). CDR1 is SGDLS, CDR2 YYNGEE, per germline. Deletions cut 5 bases from V and 4 bases from J, with 18 bases between. The CDR3 spans 16 residues. The CDR3 loop reads CASSGGARSSTGELFF. As DNA, the CDR3 is TGTGCCAGCAGTGGTGGGGCTAGGTCAAGCACCGGGGAGCTGTTTTTT.

V is TRBV7-2 and J is TRBJ2-3, with TRBD2 identical over 9 bases. This CDR3 comprises 16 residues. V shed 5 bases, J shed 0 bases, and the junction held 6 bases outside the gene matches. Germline CDR1 reads SGHTA; CDR2 reads FQGNSA. CDR3 amino acids: CASSPIAGASTDTQYF. CDR3 DNA sequence: TGTGCCAGCAGCCCTATAGCGGGGGCTAGCACAGATACGCAGTATTTT.

In its sample, this clone was seen a few times. The chain combines TRBV5-4 with TRBJ1-1; tentative D call: TRBD1 (6 bases). V lost 2 bases and J 3 bases, leaving 14 bases between the germline ends. The CDR3 runs to 15 residues. Germline V lookup: CDR1 SGHNT, CDR2 YYREEE (reference sequence). The DNA of the CDR3 is TGTGCCAGCAGCTTACCCGACAGGTGGGACACTGAAGCTTTCTTT. Its protein product is CASSLPDRWDTEAFF.

In its sample, this clone was seen a few times. The genes are TRBV10-3 and TRBJ2-5, with no clear D. CDR3 size: 14 residues. Germline V lookup: CDR1 ENHRY, CDR2 SYGVKD. The V gene lost 2 bases and the J gene lost 5 bases, with 12 bases spanning the gap. CDR3 amino acids: CAISEERNVETQYF. CDR3 sequence (DNA): TGTGCCATCAGTGAGGAGAGGAACGTGGAGACCCAGTACTTC.

V is TRBV7-9 and J is TRBJ1-2, with D unresolved. Germline lookup yields CDR1 SEHNR and CDR2 FQNEAQ (reference sequence). The V and J ends lost 3 bases and 4 bases respectively, with 12 bases between them. CDR3 length equals 14 residues. CDR3 sequence reads: CASSFQPGIYGYTF. DNA of the CDR3: TGTGCCAGCAGCTTCCAGCCAGGTATCTATGGCTACACCTTC.

This clone has only a few counts. For the CDR3, the DNA is TGTGCCAGCAGTTCCTCCGGGACATCGAACACCGGGGAGCTGTTTTTT. Translating it yields CASSSSGTSNTGELFF. V and J are TRBV28 and TRBJ2-2; tentatively, D is TRBD1 (6 bases). V shed 4 bases and J shed 0 bases, with 12 bases lying between them. CDR3 length: 16 residues. From germline, CDR1 is MDHEN and CDR2 SYDVKM.

This clone was seen more than once but under ten times. V and J are TRBV7-3 and TRBJ2-3; D might be TRBD2 (5 bases). Germline V gene data show CDR1 as SGHTA and CDR2 as FQGTGA. The CDR3 covers 14 residues. V was cut by 6 bases and J by 9 bases, with 19 bases left in between. The CDR3 sequence: CASSIGLSPVTQYF. CDR3 DNA: TGTGCCAGCAGTATTGGACTCAGCCCGGTGACGCAGTATTTT.

The V call is TRBV30, the J call TRBJ2-7; 14 nucleotides agree with TRBD2. V trimming: 1 base; J trimming: 4 bases; junction bases outside the gene matches: 15. CDR1 and CDR2 from the germline V gene are GTSNPN and SVGIG (reference sequence). CDR3 size: 19 residues. The CDR3 coding sequence is TGTGCCTGGAGTGCTCCCTCCGGGACTAGCGGGAGTCTGGGTTACGAGCAGTACTTC. It codes for CAWSAPSGTSGSLGYEQYF.

This clone was seen a single time. V usage is TRBV27 and J usage is TRBJ2-1, with 7 bases fitting TRBD2. This CDR3 region has 16 residues. CDR1 is MNHEY and CDR2 is SMNVEV in the germline V gene (reference sequence). The ends lost 4 bases at V and 0 bases at J; junction bases unmatched: 6. The CDR3 reads CASSSYGGSSYNEQFF. The CDR3 DNA is TGTGCCAGCAGTTCCTACGGGGGGAGCTCCTACAATGAGCAGTTCTTC.

This clone was counted between two and nine times. The chain joins TRBV9 to TRBJ1-1, with a tentative D call TRBD1 (5 bases). This CDR3 contains 14 residues. V lost 0 bases to trimming and J lost 4 bases, with 10 bases between them. The germline CDR1 and CDR2 sequences are SGDLS and YYNGEE. This CDR3 reads CASSVAPGGTEAFF. Here the CDR3 DNA reads TGTGCCAGCAGCGTAGCTCCGGGGGGCACTGAAGCTTTCTTT.

The CDR3 DNA reads TGTGCCAGCAGCTTATCCGGCCCTAGCGGGAGAACCAAAAACATTCAGTACTTC. Its translation is CASSLSGPSGRTKNIQYF. This chain uses TRBV7-3 with TRBJ2-4; TRBD2 matches 10 bases. The V gene end was trimmed by 2 bases and the J gene end by 2 bases; junction bases not matched to a gene: 9. This CDR3 region has 18 residues. CDR1 SGHTA and CDR2 FQGTGA come from the germline V gene.

This clone was observed a handful of times. The V call is TRBV7-8, the J call TRBJ2-3; 10 bases fit TRBD1. The CDR3 has 16 amino acids. Per germline, CDR1 SGHVS and CDR2 FQNEAQ. The V segment lost 3 bases and the J segment 4 bases; nucleotides outside the gene matches: 7. The DNA of the CDR3 is TGTGCCAGCAGCTTGCGGGACAGGGGTAGAGCAGATACGCAGTATTTT. Protein: CASSLRDRGRADTQYF.

This clone appeared a few times. This chain joins TRBV19 and TRBJ1-5; tentatively, D is TRBD1 (5 bases). Germline CDR1 LNHDA, CDR2 SQIVND (reference sequence). The CDR3 spans 15 residues. V was clipped by 1 base and J by 0 bases, with 7 bases between them. The chain's CDR3 is CASSIGTNSNQPQHF. The CDR3 DNA follows: TGTGCCAGTAGTATAGGGACAAATAGCAATCAGCCCCAGCATTTT.

The chain carries TRBV28 and TRBJ2-3, with 9 bases fitting TRBD2. This CDR3 contains 16 residues. Per germline, CDR1 MDHEN and CDR2 SYDVKM. Trimming at V came to 6 bases and at J to 4 bases, leaving 11 bases not matched to a gene. The CDR3 region has the DNA TGTGCCAGCAGCAACCGACTAGCGGAGGCGGCAGATACGCAGTATTTT. Amino acids: CASSNRLAEAADTQYF.

This rearrangement joins TRBV12-5 to TRBJ2-5; D possibly corresponds to TRBD1 (5 bases). Germline V CDR1 and CDR2: LGHNT, FRNRAP. The germline V and J ends were trimmed by 6 bases and 2 bases, with 13 bases remaining between them. CDR3 size: 14 residues. The CDR3 loop is CASGKGYPQETQYF. For the CDR3, the DNA is TGTGCTAGTGGAAAGGGGTATCCTCAAGAGACCCAGTACTTC.

This clone was observed a handful of times. The chain couples TRBV11-2 to TRBJ1-4; tentatively, D is TRBD1 (5 bases). Germline V gene data show CDR1 as SGHAT and CDR2 as FQNNGV. Trimming stripped 3 bases from V and 2 bases from J, with 13 bases between. This CDR3 has 16 residues. The CDR3 DNA follows: TGTGCCAGCAGCTTTGCTAGGGGTTCCACTAATGAAAAACTGTTTTTT. The encoded protein is CASSFARGSTNEKLFF.

The V and J genes are TRBV29-1 and TRBJ1-2; maybe TRBD1 (5 bases). Germline CDR1 SQVTM, CDR2 ANQGSEA. The CDR3 runs 12 residues. V was cut by 7 bases and J by 7 bases, with 16 bases left in between. The CDR3 sequence is CSATVGSRGYTF. The CDR3 DNA reads TGCAGCGCGACAGTGGGTTCGCGTGGCTACACCTTC.

The V and J genes are TRBV9 and TRBJ1-5; the D is unclear. Germline CDR1 is SGDLS and CDR2 is YYNGEE. The CDR3 loop spans 13 amino acids. The germline V and J ends were trimmed by 1 base and 0 bases, with 2 bases remaining between them. The CDR3 DNA reads as TGTGCCAGCAGCGTACATAGCAATCAGCCCCAGCATTTT. It specifies CASSVHSNQPQHF.